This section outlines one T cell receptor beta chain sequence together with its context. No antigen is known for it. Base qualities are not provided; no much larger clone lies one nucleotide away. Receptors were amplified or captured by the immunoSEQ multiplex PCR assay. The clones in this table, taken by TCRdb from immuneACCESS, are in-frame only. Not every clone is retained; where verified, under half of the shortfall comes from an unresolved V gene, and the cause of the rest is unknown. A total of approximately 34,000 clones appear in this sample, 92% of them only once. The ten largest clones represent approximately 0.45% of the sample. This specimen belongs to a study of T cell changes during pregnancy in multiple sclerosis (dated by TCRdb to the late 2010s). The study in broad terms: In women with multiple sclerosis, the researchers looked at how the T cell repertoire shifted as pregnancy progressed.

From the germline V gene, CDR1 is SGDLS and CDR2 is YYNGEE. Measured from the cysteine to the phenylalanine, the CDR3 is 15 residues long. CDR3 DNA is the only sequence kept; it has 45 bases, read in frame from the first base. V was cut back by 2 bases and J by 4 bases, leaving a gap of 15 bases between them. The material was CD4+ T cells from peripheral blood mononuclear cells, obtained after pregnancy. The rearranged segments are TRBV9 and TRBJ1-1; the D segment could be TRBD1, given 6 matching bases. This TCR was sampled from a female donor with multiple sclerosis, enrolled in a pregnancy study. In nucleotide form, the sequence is TGTGCCAGCAGCGTCGAAGGGGGATTCTCCACTGAAGCTTTCTTT. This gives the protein CASSVEGGFSTEAFF.